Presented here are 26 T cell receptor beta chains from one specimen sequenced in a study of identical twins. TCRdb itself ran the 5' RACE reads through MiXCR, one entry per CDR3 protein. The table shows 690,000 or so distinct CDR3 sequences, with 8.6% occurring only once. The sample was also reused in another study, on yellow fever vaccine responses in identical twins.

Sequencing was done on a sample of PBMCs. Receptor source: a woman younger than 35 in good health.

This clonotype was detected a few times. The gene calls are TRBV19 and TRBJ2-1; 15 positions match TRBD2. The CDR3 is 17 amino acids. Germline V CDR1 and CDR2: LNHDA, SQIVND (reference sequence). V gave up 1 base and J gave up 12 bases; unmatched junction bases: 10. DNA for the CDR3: TGTGCCAGTAGTATAGCTCCCGGGACTAGCGGGGGGTTCGGGCAGTTCTTC. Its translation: CASSIAPGTSGGFGQFF.

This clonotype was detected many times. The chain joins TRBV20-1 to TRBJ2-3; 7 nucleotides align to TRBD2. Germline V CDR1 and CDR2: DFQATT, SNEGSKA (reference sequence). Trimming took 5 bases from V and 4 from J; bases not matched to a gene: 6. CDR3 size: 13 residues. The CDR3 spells CSAEREVSDTQYF. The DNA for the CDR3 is TGCAGTGCTGAGCGGGAAGTGTCAGATACGCAGTATTTT.

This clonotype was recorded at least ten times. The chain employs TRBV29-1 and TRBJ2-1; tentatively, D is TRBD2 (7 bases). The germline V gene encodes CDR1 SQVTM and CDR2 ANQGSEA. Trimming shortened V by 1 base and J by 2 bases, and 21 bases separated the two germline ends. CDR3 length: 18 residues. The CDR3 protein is CSVEGGAAGATTYNEQFF. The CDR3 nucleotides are TGCAGCGTTGAAGGGGGGGCCGCGGGAGCCACAACCTACAATGAGCAGTTCTTC.

CDR3 nucleotides: TGTGCCAGCAGCCAAGAGAGCGGGAGGGCGGGCAATGAGCAGTTCTTC. It specifies CASSQESGRAGNEQFF. The gene calls are TRBV4-2 and TRBJ2-1; 10 bases are shared with TRBD2. CDR1 is LGHNA, CDR2 YNFKEQ, per germline. This CDR3 spans 16 amino acids. The trim removed 0 bases at V and 6 bases at J, leaving 5 bases unmatched.

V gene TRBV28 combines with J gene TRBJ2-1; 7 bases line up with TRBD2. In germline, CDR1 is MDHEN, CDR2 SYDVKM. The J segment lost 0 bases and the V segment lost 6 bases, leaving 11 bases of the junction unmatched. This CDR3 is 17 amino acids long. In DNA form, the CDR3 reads TGTGCCAGCAGCCGATGGACTAGTCGGAGCTCCTACAATGAGCAGTTCTTC. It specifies CASSRWTSRSSYNEQFF.

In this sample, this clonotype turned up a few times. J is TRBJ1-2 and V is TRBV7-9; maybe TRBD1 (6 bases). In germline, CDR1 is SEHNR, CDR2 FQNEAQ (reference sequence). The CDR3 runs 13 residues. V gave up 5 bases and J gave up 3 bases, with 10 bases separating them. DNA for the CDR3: TGTGCCAGCAGCAACCGACAGGACTATGGCTACACCTTC. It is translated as CASSNRQDYGYTF.

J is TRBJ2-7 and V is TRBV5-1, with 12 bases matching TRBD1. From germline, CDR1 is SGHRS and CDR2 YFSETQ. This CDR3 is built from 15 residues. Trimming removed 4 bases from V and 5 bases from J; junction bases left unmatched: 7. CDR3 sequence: CASSPPGQGAHEQYF. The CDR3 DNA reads TGCGCCAGCAGCCCTCCGGGACAGGGGGCCCACGAGCAGTACTTC.

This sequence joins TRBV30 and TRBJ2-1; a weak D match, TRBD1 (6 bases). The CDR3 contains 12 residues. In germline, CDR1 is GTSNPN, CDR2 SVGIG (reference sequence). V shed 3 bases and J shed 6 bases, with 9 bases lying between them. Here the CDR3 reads CAWSADSNEQFF. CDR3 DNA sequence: TGTGCCTGGAGCGCGGACAGCAATGAGCAGTTCTTC.

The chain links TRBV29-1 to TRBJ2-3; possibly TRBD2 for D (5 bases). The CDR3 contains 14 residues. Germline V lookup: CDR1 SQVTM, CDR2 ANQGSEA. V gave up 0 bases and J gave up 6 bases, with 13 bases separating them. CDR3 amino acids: CSVEEPNGGDTQYF. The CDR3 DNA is TGCAGCGTTGAAGAGCCAAACGGCGGGGATACGCAGTATTTT.

As DNA, the CDR3 is TGCAGTGCTTACGTACCCATGACTAGCGCCTTTGGCGAGCAGTACTTC. Translation: CSAYVPMTSAFGEQYF. The chain combines TRBV20-1 with TRBJ2-7; 8 nucleotides match TRBD2. The CDR3 totals 16 residues. Germline CDR1 DFQATT, CDR2 SNEGSKA (reference sequence). Trimming took 5 bases from V and 6 from J; bases not matched to a gene: 18.

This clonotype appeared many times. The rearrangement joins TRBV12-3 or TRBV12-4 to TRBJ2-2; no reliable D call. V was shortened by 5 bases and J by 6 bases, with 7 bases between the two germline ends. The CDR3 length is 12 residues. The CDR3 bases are TGTGCCAGCAGTCGGGCAGCCGGGGAGCTGTTTTTT. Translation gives CASSRAAGELFF.

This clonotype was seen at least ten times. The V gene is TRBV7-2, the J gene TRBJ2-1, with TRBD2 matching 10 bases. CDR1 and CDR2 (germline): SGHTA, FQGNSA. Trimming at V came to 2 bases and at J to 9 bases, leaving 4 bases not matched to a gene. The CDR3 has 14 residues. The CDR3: CASSLSAGGVEQFF. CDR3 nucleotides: TGTGCCAGCAGCTTATCAGCGGGAGGGGTTGAGCAGTTCTTC.

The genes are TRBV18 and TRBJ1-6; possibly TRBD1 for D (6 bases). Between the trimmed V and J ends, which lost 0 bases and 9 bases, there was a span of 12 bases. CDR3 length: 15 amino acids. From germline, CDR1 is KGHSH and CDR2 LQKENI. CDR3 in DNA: TGTGCCAGCTCACCACCCGCAGGGGAGAGTTCACCCCTCCACTTT. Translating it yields CASSPPAGESSPLHF.

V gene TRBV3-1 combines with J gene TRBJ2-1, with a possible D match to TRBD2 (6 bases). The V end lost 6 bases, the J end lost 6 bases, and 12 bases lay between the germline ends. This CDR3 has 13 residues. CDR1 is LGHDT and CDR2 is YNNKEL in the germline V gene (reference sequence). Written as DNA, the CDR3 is TGTGCCAGCAGACGGTCGGAGGGCAATGAGCAGTTCTTC. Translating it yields CASRRSEGNEQFF.

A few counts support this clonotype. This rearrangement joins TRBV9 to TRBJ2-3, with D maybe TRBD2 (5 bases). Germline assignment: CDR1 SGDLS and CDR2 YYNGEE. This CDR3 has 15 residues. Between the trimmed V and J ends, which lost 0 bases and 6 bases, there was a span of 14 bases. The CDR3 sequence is CASSVASLTGDTQYF. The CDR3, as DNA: TGTGCCAGCAGCGTAGCTAGCCTAACGGGGGATACGCAGTATTTT.

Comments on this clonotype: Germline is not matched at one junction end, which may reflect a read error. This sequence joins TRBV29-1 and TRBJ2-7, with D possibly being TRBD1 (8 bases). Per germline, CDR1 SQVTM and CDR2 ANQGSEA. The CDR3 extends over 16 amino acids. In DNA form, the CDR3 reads TGCAGCGTTGAGGGGGGGACAGGAGTTCCGTCCTACGTGCAGTACTTC. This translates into CSVEGGTGVPSYVQYF.

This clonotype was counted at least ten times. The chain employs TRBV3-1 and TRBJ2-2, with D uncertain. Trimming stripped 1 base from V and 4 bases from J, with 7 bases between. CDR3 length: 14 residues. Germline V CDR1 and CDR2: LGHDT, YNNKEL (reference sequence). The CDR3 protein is CASSQVWGTGELFF. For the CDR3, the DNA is TGTGCCAGCAGCCAAGTGTGGGGCACCGGGGAGCTGTTTTTT.

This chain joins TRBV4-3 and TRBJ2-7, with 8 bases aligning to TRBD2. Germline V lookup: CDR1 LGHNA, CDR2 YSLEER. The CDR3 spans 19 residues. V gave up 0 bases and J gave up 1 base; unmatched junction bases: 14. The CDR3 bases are TGCGCCAGCAGCCAAGAGAGCCACACAGGACTAGCTTTTTCCTACGAGCAGTACTTC. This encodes CASSQESHTGLAFSYEQYF.

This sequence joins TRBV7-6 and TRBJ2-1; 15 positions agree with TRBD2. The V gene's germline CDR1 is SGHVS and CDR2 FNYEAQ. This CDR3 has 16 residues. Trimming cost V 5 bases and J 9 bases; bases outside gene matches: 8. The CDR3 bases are TGTGCCAGCAGCGCCCAGGGACTAGCGGGAGGAGGTGAGCAGTTCTTC. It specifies CASSAQGLAGGGEQFF.

CDR3 region: CSASRYHSGGTDTQYF. Here the CDR3 DNA reads TGCAGTGCTAGTCGTTATCATTCCGGGGGCACAGATACGCAGTATTTT. The V call is TRBV20-1, the J call TRBJ2-3; D perhaps matches TRBD2 (5 bases). Trimming took off 3 bases at V and 1 base at J, with 17 bases between the two ends. Germline CDR1 and CDR2: DFQATT and SNEGSKA (reference sequence). The CDR3 extends over 16 amino acids.

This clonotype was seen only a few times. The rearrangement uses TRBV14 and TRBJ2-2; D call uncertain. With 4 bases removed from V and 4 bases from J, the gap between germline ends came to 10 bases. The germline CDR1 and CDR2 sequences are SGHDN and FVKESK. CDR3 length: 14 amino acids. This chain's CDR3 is CASSPRVGTGELFF. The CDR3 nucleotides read TGTGCCAGCAGCCCAAGGGTGGGCACCGGGGAGCTGTTTTTT.

CDR3 in DNA: TGTGCCAGCAGTGTAGGAACCTCGGGTCAGCCCCAGCATTTT. Residues: CASSVGTSGQPQHF. The chain has TRBV2 and TRBJ1-5; D ambiguous. V was shortened by 4 bases and J by 6 bases, with 13 bases between the two germline ends. Per the germline V gene, CDR1 is SNHLY and CDR2 is FYNNEI. The CDR3 covers 14 residues.

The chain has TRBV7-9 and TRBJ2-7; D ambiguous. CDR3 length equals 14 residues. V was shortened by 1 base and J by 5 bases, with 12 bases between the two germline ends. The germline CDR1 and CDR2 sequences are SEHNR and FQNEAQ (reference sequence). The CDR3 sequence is CASSLVGFQDEQYF. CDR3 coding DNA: TGTGCCAGCAGCTTAGTAGGGTTTCAGGACGAGCAGTACTTC.

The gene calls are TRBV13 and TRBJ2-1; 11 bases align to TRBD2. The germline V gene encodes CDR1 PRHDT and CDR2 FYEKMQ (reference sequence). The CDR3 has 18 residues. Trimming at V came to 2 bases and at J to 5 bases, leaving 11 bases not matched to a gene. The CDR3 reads CASSLLASGRTIDNEQFF. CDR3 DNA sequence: TGTGCCAGCAGCTTACTTGCTAGCGGGAGGACAATAGACAATGAGCAGTTCTTC.

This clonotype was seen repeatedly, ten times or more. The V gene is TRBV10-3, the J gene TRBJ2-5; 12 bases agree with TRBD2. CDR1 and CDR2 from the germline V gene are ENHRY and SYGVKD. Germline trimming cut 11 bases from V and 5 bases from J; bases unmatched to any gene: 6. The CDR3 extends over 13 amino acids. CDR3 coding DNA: TGTGCCTCAAGACTAGCGGGAGACGAGACCCAGTACTTC. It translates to CASRLAGDETQYF.

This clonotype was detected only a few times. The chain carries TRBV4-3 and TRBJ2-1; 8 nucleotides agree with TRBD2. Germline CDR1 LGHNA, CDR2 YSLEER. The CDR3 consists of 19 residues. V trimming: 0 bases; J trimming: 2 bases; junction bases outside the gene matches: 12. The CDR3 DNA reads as TGCGCCAGCAGCCAAGATCCCCCGACTAGCGCATACCCCTACAATGAGCAGTTCTTC. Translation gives CASSQDPPTSAYPYNEQFF.